This T cell receptor (beta chain) stems from a study of blood T cell repertoires in COVID-19. This CDR3 is built from 15 residues. CDR1 is SGHAT and CDR2 is FQNNGV in the germline V gene. V shed 5 bases, J shed 0 bases, and the junction held 5 bases outside the gene matches. This clone is a singleton in its sample. Using immunoSEQ multiplex PCR, the repertoire was profiled, and TCRdb retains in-frame clones only, with some absent. This sample carries some 200,000 clones, 65% to 85% of them seen once, and the ten largest clones take 9.5% to 15%. The source is a human donor in a cohort sampled during active COVID-19. The rearrangement uses TRBV11-2 and TRBJ2-7, with 9 bases aligning to TRBD2. The material sequenced was peripheral blood. This CDR3 is CASSRTSGRSYEQYF. The CDR3 region has the DNA TGTGCCAGCAGCCGAACTAGCGGGCGCTCCTACGAGCAGTACTTC.